Listed below are T cell receptor beta chains from one sample, sequenced in a study of CD4 T cells in relation to SARS-CoV-2 and coronaviruses. Assay: immunoSEQ multiplex PCR; the TCRdb copy retains only in-frame clones and omits some. Of roughly 26,000 clones in the sample, around 75% are singletons; the top ten hold roughly 13%. Antigen specificity for these receptors is unknown. The source material was CD4+ T cells from PBMCs, cultured in vitro. The receptors derive from a human donor in good health. The CDR3 runs from the conserved cysteine through the conserved F or W. Fields, in order: V gene, clone size, CDR3 protein. A clone size is listed for some rows: how often the clone was seen (once, few, many), or a class if it is expanded.

v_gene: TRBV6-5
abundance: NA
CDR3aa: CASIWARGFPYEQYF

v_gene: TRBV28
abundance: NA
CDR3aa: CASSFPDREQYF

v_gene: TRBV4-3
abundance: NA
CDR3aa: CASSQSERGGFEQYF

v_gene: TRBV14
abundance: NA
CDR3aa: CASTPSGTDTQYF

v_gene: TRBV29-1
abundance: few
CDR3aa: CSVLQALGGNEQFF

v_gene: TRBV19
abundance: NA
CDR3aa: CASKQGERDTEAFF

v_gene: TRBV11-2
abundance: NA
CDR3aa: CASSSGGAARFF

v_gene: TRBV5-1
abundance: NA
CDR3aa: CASRSGTGVYEQYF

v_gene: TRBV19
abundance: NA
CDR3aa: CASTLRRDAGNTIYF

v_gene: TRBV7-8
abundance: NA
CDR3aa: CASSLNRQALNTEAFF

v_gene: TRBV6-5
abundance: NA
CDR3aa: CASSYTGVGNQPQHF

v_gene: TRBV7-2
abundance: NA
CDR3aa: CASSWGGGSTDTQYF

v_gene: TRBV4-3
abundance: NA
CDR3aa: CASSQDLIANYGHTF

v_gene: TRBV19
abundance: NA
CDR3aa: CASSLSTGGNYGYTF

v_gene: TRBV5-1
abundance: NA
CDR3aa: CASSQDGATSSEQYF

v_gene: TRBV10-2
abundance: NA
CDR3aa: CASSAPRGQETQYF

v_gene: TRBV27
abundance: NA
CDR3aa: CASSALGGVRYEQFF

v_gene: TRBV9
abundance: NA
CDR3aa: CASSVASSENTGELFF

v_gene: TRBV5-6
abundance: NA
CDR3aa: CASSTTGSDNEQYF

v_gene: TRBV29-1
abundance: NA
CDR3aa: CSVAGGRHEQYF

v_gene: TRBV5-1
abundance: few
CDR3aa: CASSLVASGTDTQYF

v_gene: TRBV6-2/TRBV6-3
abundance: once
CDR3aa: CASSPTDRRRSYEQYF

v_gene: TRBV6-2/TRBV6-3
abundance: once
CDR3aa: CASSYTGTRGWSYEQYF

v_gene: TRBV6-5
abundance: NA
CDR3aa: CASSTRTGGTDTQYF

v_gene: TRBV9
abundance: NA
CDR3aa: CASSEREGSYNEQFF

v_gene: TRBV4-2
abundance: NA
CDR3aa: CASSPQGATNEKLFF

v_gene: TRBV24-1
abundance: NA
CDR3aa: CATSDLGGDTGELFF

v_gene: TRBV5-5
abundance: few
CDR3aa: CASSFHTSTEAFF

v_gene: TRBV11-2
abundance: few
CDR3aa: CASSFSDTEAFF

v_gene: TRBV6-5
abundance: NA
CDR3aa: CASSRGGSYGYTF

v_gene: TRBV3-1/TRBV3-2
abundance: NA
CDR3aa: CASSQLRTVTYGYTF

v_gene: TRBV12-3/TRBV12-4
abundance: NA
CDR3aa: CASSGQGGYGYTF

v_gene: TRBV6-2/TRBV6-3
abundance: NA
CDR3aa: CASSYSIAGRYEQYF

v_gene: TRBV4-3
abundance: NA
CDR3aa: CASSQEWQPGDTQYF

v_gene: TRBV10-1
abundance: few
CDR3aa: CASSESEGDTQYF

v_gene: TRBV19
abundance: NA
CDR3aa: CASSVGQGRGYTF

v_gene: TRBV28
abundance: NA
CDR3aa: CASSLLQETQYF

v_gene: TRBV2
abundance: NA
CDR3aa: CASSEISNTGELFF

v_gene: TRBV6-6
abundance: NA
CDR3aa: CASRRGATNEKLFF

v_gene: TRBV12-5
abundance: NA
CDR3aa: CASGFGRGGFGFNGELFF

v_gene: TRBV7-9
abundance: NA
CDR3aa: CASSLGLSEQYF

v_gene: TRBV5-4
abundance: NA
CDR3aa: CASSLSPDFIGNTIYF

v_gene: TRBV6-6
abundance: NA
CDR3aa: CASSLGSGVITIYF

v_gene: TRBV2
abundance: NA
CDR3aa: CASSEGQLNYGYTF

v_gene: TRBV7-2
abundance: NA
CDR3aa: CASSLLAGGPRDTQYF

v_gene: TRBV4-1
abundance: NA
CDR3aa: CASSQPGQGIYGYTF

v_gene: TRBV7-9
abundance: NA
CDR3aa: CASSPVLYNEQFF

v_gene: TRBV5-1
abundance: NA
CDR3aa: CASSSARQGIETQYF